The 3 T cell receptor beta chains in this list originate from one sample, sequenced in a study of cytomegalovirus exposure and HLA in healthy donors. The data were produced by immunoSEQ multiplex PCR, yet TCRdb's version contains in-frame clones alone and is incomplete. Of around 130,000 clones listed, about nine tenths are singletons. Input material: PBMCs. Source of these receptors: a man in his thirties or forties in good health and CMV-seronegative.

The V call is TRBV11-3, the J call TRBJ1-1; D is undetermined. The germline CDR1 and CDR2 sequences are SGHNT and YENEEA. Trimming left V 6 bases short and J 1 base short, with 24 bases between. This CDR3 spans 18 amino acids. CDR3 DNA: TGTGCCAGCAGTCGCTCTGCGCCCGGGGAAATAGGGAACACTGAAGCTTTCTTT. Amino acid sequence: CASSRSAPGEIGNTEAFF.

This chain connects TRBV7-2 to TRBJ1-4; D is possibly TRBD1 (5 bases). The CDR3 runs 15 residues. CDR1 is SGHTA, CDR2 FQGNSA, per germline. The V and J ends lost 5 bases and 6 bases respectively, with 16 bases between them. The CDR3 sequence: CASSRDTGPYEKLFF. The CDR3, as DNA: TGTGCCAGCAGCCGAGACACAGGCCCATATGAAAAACTGTTTTTT.

The rearrangement joins TRBV2 to TRBJ2-1, with TRBD2 identical over 10 bases. J gave up 2 bases and V 3 bases, and 4 bases lay outside the gene matches. This CDR3 has 16 residues. Germline CDR1 SNHLY, CDR2 FYNNEI. The CDR3 DNA reads TGTGCCAGCAGTGAGGCAGGACTAGCGGCCTACAATGAGCAGTTCTTC. This gives the protein CASSEAGLAAYNEQFF.